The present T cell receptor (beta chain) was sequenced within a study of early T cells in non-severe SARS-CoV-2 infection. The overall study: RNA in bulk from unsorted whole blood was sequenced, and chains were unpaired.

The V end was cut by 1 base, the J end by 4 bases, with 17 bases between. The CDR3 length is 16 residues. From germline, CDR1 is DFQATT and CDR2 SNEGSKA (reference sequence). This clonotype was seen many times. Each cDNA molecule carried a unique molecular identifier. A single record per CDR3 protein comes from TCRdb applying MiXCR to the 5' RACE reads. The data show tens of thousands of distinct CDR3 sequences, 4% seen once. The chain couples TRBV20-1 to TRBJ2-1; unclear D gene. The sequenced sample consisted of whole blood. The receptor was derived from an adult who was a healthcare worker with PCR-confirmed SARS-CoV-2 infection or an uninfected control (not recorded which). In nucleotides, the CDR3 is TGCAGTGCTAGAGGAGTTGACATCTCGACTTACAATGAGCAGTTCTTC. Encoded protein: CSARGVDISTYNEQFF.